Listed below are T cell receptor beta chains from one sample, sequenced in a study of persistence of HIV-infected CD4 T cells. These receptors have no known antigen. Libraries were prepared by immunoSEQ multiplex PCR; TCRdb keeps only in-frame clonotypes and omits some of them. The repertoire consists of roughly 48,000 clones, with about nine tenths occurring once and the leading ten covering more than 0.4%. The sequencing used CD4+ T cells sorted from PBMCs after approximately 19-hour stimulation, collected from a patient who received antiretroviral therapy. The receptor set was obtained from an adult woman with HIV who was CMV-seropositive. CDR3s include the opening cysteine and the closing phenylalanine or tryptophan. Fields, in order: V gene, D gene, J gene, clone size, CDR3 protein, CDR3 DNA. A D gene is named only where the DNA matches it firmly. Size tells how often a clone was seen (once, few, many) or the class of an expanded clone, and some rows leave it out.

V gene: TRBV6-6
D gene: TRBD2
J gene: TRBJ2-1
clone size: -
CDR3 protein: CASSRGTSGTYNEQFF
CDR3 DNA: TGTGCCAGCAGTCGAGGGACTAGCGGGACCTACAATGAGCAGTTCTTC

V gene: TRBV25-1
D gene: -
J gene: TRBJ2-6
clone size: -
CDR3 protein: CASRMPGATGANVLTF
CDR3 DNA: TGTGCCAGCAGGATGCCTGGGGCTACTGGGGCCAACGTCCTGACTTTC

V gene: TRBV4-2
D gene: -
J gene: TRBJ2-3
clone size: -
CDR3 protein: CASSQIKAVPSDTQYF
CDR3 DNA: TGTGCCAGCAGCCAAATTAAAGCGGTTCCCTCAGATACGCAGTATTTT

V gene: TRBV19
D gene: -
J gene: TRBJ1-1
clone size: -
CDR3 protein: CATNAGTGTEAFF
CDR3 DNA: TGTGCCACCAACGCCGGGACGGGAACTGAAGCTTTCTTT

V gene: TRBV7-2
D gene: -
J gene: TRBJ1-1
clone size: -
CDR3 protein: CASSLFGGFFITEAFF
CDR3 DNA: TGTGCCAGCAGCTTATTTGGGGGTTTTTTTATCACTGAAGCTTTCTTT

V gene: TRBV10-3
D gene: -
J gene: TRBJ1-6
clone size: -
CDR3 protein: CAISELESSYNSPLHF
CDR3 DNA: TGTGCCATCAGTGAGCTAGAAAGCTCCTATAATTCACCCCTCCACTTT

V gene: TRBV6-5
D gene: TRBD2
J gene: TRBJ2-1
clone size: -
CDR3 protein: CASRSRTSVYNEQFF
CDR3 DNA: TGTGCCAGCAGATCCCGGACTAGCGTATACAATGAGCAGTTCTTC

V gene: TRBV21-1
D gene: -
J gene: TRBJ1-5
clone size: -
CDR3 protein: CASSKPLCQDSNQPQHF
CDR3 DNA: TGTGCCAGCAGCAAACCCCTCTGCCAGGATAGCAATCAGCCCCAGCATTTT

V gene: TRBV5-1
D gene: TRBD1
J gene: TRBJ1-1
clone size: few
CDR3 protein: CASSLADREKAFF
CDR3 DNA: TGCGCCAGCAGCTTGGCAGACAGGGAGAAGGCTTTCTTT

V gene: TRBV6-4
D gene: TRBD2
J gene: TRBJ2-3
clone size: -
CDR3 protein: CASSPSGGGWDTQYF
CDR3 DNA: TGTGCCAGCAGCCCTAGCGGGGGGGGCTGGGATACGCAGTATTTT

V gene: TRBV9
D gene: -
J gene: TRBJ2-3
clone size: -
CDR3 protein: CASSALNIRDTQYF
CDR3 DNA: TGTGCCAGCAGTGCCCTAAACATTCGTGATACGCAGTATTTT

V gene: TRBV9
D gene: -
J gene: TRBJ2-2
clone size: -
CDR3 protein: CASSRQAYGELFF
CDR3 DNA: TGTGCCAGCTCTCGACAGGCTTACGGGGAGCTGTTTTTT

V gene: TRBV7-3
D gene: TRBD2
J gene: TRBJ2-1
clone size: -
CDR3 protein: CASSSGTSGINEQFF
CDR3 DNA: TGTGCCAGCAGCTCCGGGACTAGCGGGATCAATGAGCAGTTCTTC

V gene: TRBV6-1
D gene: TRBD1
J gene: TRBJ1-6
clone size: -
CDR3 protein: CASSEGGQGAQAYNSPLHF
CDR3 DNA: TGTGCCAGCAGTGAAGGTGGACAGGGGGCGCAGGCCTATAATTCACCCCTCCACTTT

V gene: TRBV29-1
D gene: -
J gene: TRBJ2-7
clone size: -
CDR3 protein: CSAAGTFSYEQYF
CDR3 DNA: TGCAGCGCGGCCGGGACATTTTCCTACGAGCAGTACTTC

V gene: TRBV29-1
D gene: TRBD1
J gene: TRBJ2-1
clone size: -
CDR3 protein: CSADGGQGSYNEQFF
CDR3 DNA: TGCAGCGCTGATGGAGGACAGGGCTCCTACAATGAGCAGTTCTTC

V gene: TRBV19
D gene: -
J gene: TRBJ1-1
clone size: few
CDR3 protein: CASSYQGMNTEAFF
CDR3 DNA: TGTGCCAGTAGTTACCAGGGGATGAACACTGAAGCTTTCTTT

V gene: TRBV15
D gene: -
J gene: TRBJ2-1
clone size: -
CDR3 protein: CATSRDRNEQFF
CDR3 DNA: TGTGCCACCAGCAGAGATCGGAATGAGCAGTTCTTC

V gene: TRBV9
D gene: -
J gene: TRBJ2-1
clone size: -
CDR3 protein: CASSVVGGPPNEQFF
CDR3 DNA: TGTGCCAGCAGCGTAGTGGGGGGGCCCCCTAATGAGCAGTTCTTC

V gene: TRBV5-1
D gene: -
J gene: TRBJ2-7
clone size: -
CDR3 protein: CASSLAGTGVDEQYF
CDR3 DNA: TGCGCCAGCAGCTTGGCCGGGACCGGGGTCGACGAGCAGTACTTC

V gene: TRBV19
D gene: -
J gene: TRBJ1-3
clone size: once
CDR3 protein: CASTPTQGRSSGNTIYF
CDR3 DNA: TGTGCCAGTACTCCGACCCAGGGGAGAAGCTCTGGAAACACCATATATTTT

V gene: TRBV2
D gene: -
J gene: TRBJ1-6
clone size: -
CDR3 protein: CASSRDGTANSPLHF
CDR3 DNA: TGTGCCAGCAGCAGGGATGGGACGGCGAATTCACCCCTCCACTTT

V gene: TRBV20-1
D gene: -
J gene: TRBJ1-5
clone size: -
CDR3 protein: CSASPYTGGRNQPQHF
CDR3 DNA: TGCAGTGCTAGTCCCTACACAGGAGGGCGCAATCAGCCCCAGCATTTT

V gene: TRBV18
D gene: -
J gene: TRBJ1-1
clone size: -
CDR3 protein: CASSPSAGRQNTEAFF
CDR3 DNA: TGTGCCAGCTCACCAAGTGCGGGTCGCCAAAACACTGAAGCTTTCTTT

V gene: TRBV19
D gene: TRBD1
J gene: TRBJ1-5
clone size: -
CDR3 protein: CASSILDRAAQPQHF
CDR3 DNA: TGTGCCAGTAGTATCCTGGACAGGGCGGCGCAGCCCCAGCATTTT

V gene: TRBV21-1
D gene: -
J gene: TRBJ1-5
clone size: -
CDR3 protein: CASSKVTTVGDNQPQHF
CDR3 DNA: TGTGCCAGCAGCAAAGTCACGACAGTGGGAGACAATCAGCCCCAGCATTTT

V gene: TRBV10-2
D gene: TRBD2
J gene: TRBJ2-2
clone size: -
CDR3 protein: CASSESTGTSGTGELFF
CDR3 DNA: TGCGCCAGCAGTGAGTCAACCGGGACTAGCGGGACCGGGGAGCTGTTTTTT

V gene: TRBV7-8
D gene: -
J gene: TRBJ2-1
clone size: -
CDR3 protein: CASSLAGLGNEQFF
CDR3 DNA: TGTGCCAGCAGCTTAGCGGGTTTAGGGAATGAGCAGTTCTTC

V gene: TRBV3-1/TRBV3-2
D gene: -
J gene: TRBJ1-1
clone size: once
CDR3 protein: CASSRQDPTRNTEAFF
CDR3 DNA: TGTGCCAGCAGCCGCCAGGATCCTACGCGGAACACTGAAGCTTTCTTT

V gene: TRBV10-3
D gene: TRBD2
J gene: TRBJ2-3
clone size: -
CDR3 protein: CAISGGRGTDTQYF
CDR3 DNA: TGTGCCATCAGTGGGGGGAGGGGCACAGATACGCAGTATTTT

V gene: TRBV5-5
D gene: TRBD1
J gene: TRBJ1-2
clone size: -
CDR3 protein: CASSPPGQAFYGYTF
CDR3 DNA: TGTGCCAGCAGCCCCCCGGGACAGGCTTTCTATGGCTACACCTTC

V gene: TRBV4-1
D gene: TRBD1
J gene: TRBJ1-5
clone size: -
CDR3 protein: CASSPGQGAGPQHF
CDR3 DNA: TGCGCCAGCAGCCCCGGACAGGGGGCCGGGCCCCAGCATTTT

V gene: TRBV2
D gene: -
J gene: TRBJ1-1
clone size: -
CDR3 protein: CASSVRGTEAFF
CDR3 DNA: TGTGCCAGCAGTGTAAGGGGCACTGAAGCTTTCTTT

V gene: TRBV20-1
D gene: -
J gene: TRBJ2-3
clone size: -
CDR3 protein: CSAISTDTQYF
CDR3 DNA: TGCAGTGCTATAAGTACAGATACGCAGTATTTT

V gene: TRBV7-2
D gene: -
J gene: TRBJ1-1
clone size: -
CDR3 protein: CASSPVTGPNTEAFF
CDR3 DNA: TGTGCCAGCAGCCCCGTGACGGGACCGAACACTGAAGCTTTCTTT

V gene: TRBV6-5
D gene: -
J gene: TRBJ1-1
clone size: -
CDR3 protein: CASSWSAGQGNTEAFF
CDR3 DNA: TGTGCCAGCAGTTGGTCCGCGGGGCAGGGGAACACTGAAGCTTTCTTT

V gene: TRBV5-4
D gene: TRBD1
J gene: TRBJ2-2
clone size: -
CDR3 protein: CASSVGQKTGELFF
CDR3 DNA: TGTGCCAGCAGCGTGGGACAGAAAACCGGGGAGCTGTTTTTT

V gene: TRBV7-3
D gene: -
J gene: TRBJ2-1
clone size: -
CDR3 protein: CASSLGRDNEQFF
CDR3 DNA: TGTGCCAGCAGCTTAGGGAGAGACAATGAGCAGTTCTTC

V gene: TRBV7-2
D gene: -
J gene: TRBJ1-3
clone size: -
CDR3 protein: CASSLTGGNSGNTIYF
CDR3 DNA: TGTGCCAGCAGCTTAACGGGGGGCAACTCTGGAAACACCATATATTTT

V gene: TRBV6-5
D gene: -
J gene: TRBJ1-5
clone size: -
CDR3 protein: CASSYGGGSGNQPQHF
CDR3 DNA: TGTGCCAGCAGTTACGGGGGGGGCTCTGGCAATCAGCCCCAGCATTTT

V gene: TRBV6-5
D gene: TRBD1
J gene: TRBJ1-2
clone size: -
CDR3 protein: CASTIRTGKNYGYTF
CDR3 DNA: TGTGCCAGCACCATACGGACAGGGAAGAACTATGGCTACACCTTC

V gene: TRBV6-2/TRBV6-3
D gene: -
J gene: TRBJ1-3
clone size: -
CDR3 protein: CASSRGNTIYF
CDR3 DNA: TGTGCCAGCAGCAGGGGAAACACCATATATTTT

V gene: TRBV19
D gene: TRBD1
J gene: TRBJ1-5
clone size: -
CDR3 protein: CASSPLTGGGQPQHF
CDR3 DNA: TGTGCCAGTAGTCCCCTTACAGGGGGCGGTCAGCCCCAGCATTTT

V gene: TRBV3-1/TRBV3-2
D gene: TRBD1
J gene: TRBJ1-5
clone size: -
CDR3 protein: CASSLTGGDQPQHF
CDR3 DNA: TGTGCCAGCAGCCTTACAGGGGGGGATCAGCCCCAGCATTTT

V gene: TRBV29-1
D gene: TRBD1
J gene: TRBJ2-2
clone size: -
CDR3 protein: CSALPGTGFGGELFF
CDR3 DNA: TGCAGCGCCCTCCCCGGGACAGGGTTCGGCGGGGAGCTGTTTTTT

V gene: TRBV4-1
D gene: TRBD2
J gene: TRBJ2-2
clone size: -
CDR3 protein: CASSQVGLAGAFDGELFF
CDR3 DNA: TGCGCCAGCAGCCAAGTTGGGCTAGCGGGGGCCTTCGACGGGGAGCTGTTTTTT

V gene: TRBV5-4
D gene: TRBD1
J gene: TRBJ1-1
clone size: -
CDR3 protein: CASSWTGVNTEAFF
CDR3 DNA: TGTGCCAGCAGCTGGACAGGGGTGAACACTGAAGCTTTCTTT

V gene: TRBV9
D gene: -
J gene: TRBJ2-3
clone size: -
CDR3 protein: CASSVAQPPTDTQYF
CDR3 DNA: TGTGCCAGCAGCGTAGCCCAGCCCCCCACAGATACGCAGTATTTT

V gene: TRBV6-7
D gene: -
J gene: TRBJ1-6
clone size: -
CDR3 protein: CASSYPPGLDSPLHF
CDR3 DNA: TGTGCCAGCAGTTACCCGCCCGGATTGGATTCACCCCTCCACTTT

V gene: TRBV10-3
D gene: -
J gene: TRBJ1-1
clone size: -
CDR3 protein: CAIRAPGPNTEAFF
CDR3 DNA: TGTGCCATCAGGGCCCCCGGGCCTAACACTGAAGCTTTCTTT

V gene: TRBV6-1
D gene: TRBD1
J gene: TRBJ1-4
clone size: -
CDR3 protein: CASSESGGRGVFF
CDR3 DNA: TGTGCCAGCAGTGAAAGCGGTGGCAGGGGGGTGTTTTTT

V gene: TRBV5-1
D gene: -
J gene: TRBJ1-6
clone size: -
CDR3 protein: CASRVVQGDNSPLHF
CDR3 DNA: TGCGCGAGCAGGGTGGTCCAAGGGGACAATTCACCCCTCCACTTT

V gene: TRBV19
D gene: -
J gene: TRBJ1-1
clone size: -
CDR3 protein: CASSTTGNTEAFF
CDR3 DNA: TGTGCCAGTAGTACCACAGGGAACACTGAAGCTTTCTTT

V gene: TRBV12-3/TRBV12-4
D gene: -
J gene: TRBJ1-2
clone size: -
CDR3 protein: CASSLIKVGTSF
CDR3 DNA: TGTGCCAGCAGTTTAATAAAAGTCGGTACTTCCTTC

V gene: TRBV15
D gene: -
J gene: TRBJ2-7
clone size: -
CDR3 protein: CATSRVGYEQYF
CDR3 DNA: TGTGCCACCAGCAGAGTGGGCTACGAGCAGTACTTC

V gene: TRBV19
D gene: -
J gene: TRBJ2-6
clone size: -
CDR3 protein: CASSLQGTGANVLTF
CDR3 DNA: TGTGCCAGTAGTCTACAGGGAACTGGGGCCAACGTCCTGACTTTC

V gene: TRBV5-1
D gene: TRBD2
J gene: TRBJ2-3
clone size: -
CDR3 protein: CASHVAGATDTQYF
CDR3 DNA: TGCGCCAGCCATGTAGCGGGGGCCACAGATACGCAGTATTTT

V gene: TRBV9
D gene: TRBD1
J gene: TRBJ1-6
clone size: -
CDR3 protein: CASSLGGTGGESSPLHF
CDR3 DNA: TGTGCCAGCAGCCTAGGAGGGACAGGGGGCGAGAGTTCACCCCTCCACTTT